This T cell receptor beta chain was sequenced during a study of blood T cell repertoires in COVID-19. Background on the study: From T cells, B-cell-depleted T cells, or PBMCs came the material, which was cDNA or gDNA.

Original analysis: Estimation of nucleated cell counts relied on the amplification of reference gene primers. Repertoires were generated with immunoSEQ multiplex PCR, while TCRdb's copy carries only in-frame clones and drops some. The V and J calls and clone size were taken over from that table, and D and trimming were inferred from the DNA. The sample lists 200,000 to 250,000 clones, 86% occurring once. V lost 1 base and J lost 4; bases outside the gene matches: 5. The germline V gene encodes CDR1 SGHTA and CDR2 FQGNSA. The CDR3 contains 16 residues. What was sequenced was PBMCs or T cells enriched from blood (not recorded which). V gene TRBV7-2 combines with J gene TRBJ2-3, with 10 bases that match TRBD2. This clonotype originated in a woman between 45 and 60 years old who had recovered from COVID-19. CDR3 sequence (DNA): TGTGCCAGCAGCTTAGAAGCGGGAGGGCCCCCAGATACGCAGTATTTT. It encodes CASSLEAGGPPDTQYF.